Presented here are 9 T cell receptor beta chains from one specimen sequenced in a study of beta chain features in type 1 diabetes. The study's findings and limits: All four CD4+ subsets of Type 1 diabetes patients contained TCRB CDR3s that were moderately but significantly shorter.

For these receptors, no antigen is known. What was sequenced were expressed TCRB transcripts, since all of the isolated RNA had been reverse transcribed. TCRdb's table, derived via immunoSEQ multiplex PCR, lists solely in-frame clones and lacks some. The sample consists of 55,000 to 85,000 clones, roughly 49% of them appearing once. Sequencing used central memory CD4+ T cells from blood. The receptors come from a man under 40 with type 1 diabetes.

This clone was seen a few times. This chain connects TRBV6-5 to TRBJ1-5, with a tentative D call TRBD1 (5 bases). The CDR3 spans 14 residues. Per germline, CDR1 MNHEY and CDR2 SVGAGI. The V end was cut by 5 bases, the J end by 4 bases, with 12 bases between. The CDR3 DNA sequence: TGTGCCAGCAGTACGGCCGACAGAAATCAGCCCCAGCATTTT. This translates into CASSTADRNQPQHF.

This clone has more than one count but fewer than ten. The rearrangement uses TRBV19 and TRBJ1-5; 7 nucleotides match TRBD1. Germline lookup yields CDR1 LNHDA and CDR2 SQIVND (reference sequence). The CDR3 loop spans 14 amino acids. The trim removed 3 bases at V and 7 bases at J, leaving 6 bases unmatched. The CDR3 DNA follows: TGTGCCAGTAGTATTCTAGGGGGCGGGCAGCCCCAGCATTTT. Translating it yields CASSILGGGQPQHF.

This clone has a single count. The CDR3 coding sequence is TGTGCCAGCAGCTCGACCGGGACAGGCACCTACGAGCAGTACTTC. It translates to CASSSTGTGTYEQYF. This rearrangement joins TRBV6-5 to TRBJ2-7; TRBD1 agrees at 8 bases. The trim removed 6 bases at V and 2 bases at J, leaving 9 bases unmatched. Germline assignment: CDR1 MNHEY and CDR2 SVGAGI. The CDR3 is 15 residues long.

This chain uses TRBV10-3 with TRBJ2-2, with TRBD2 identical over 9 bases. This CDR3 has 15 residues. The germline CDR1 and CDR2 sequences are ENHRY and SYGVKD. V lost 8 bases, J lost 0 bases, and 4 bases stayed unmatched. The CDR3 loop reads CAIPRTSANTGELFF. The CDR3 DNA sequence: TGTGCCATCCCCAGGACTAGCGCGAACACCGGGGAGCTGTTTTTT.

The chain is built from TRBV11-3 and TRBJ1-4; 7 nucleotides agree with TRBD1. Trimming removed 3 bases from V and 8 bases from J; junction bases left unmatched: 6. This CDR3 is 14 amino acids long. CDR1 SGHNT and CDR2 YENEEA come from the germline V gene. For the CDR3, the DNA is TGTGCCAGCAGCTTGGGCAGGGGGTACGAAAAACTGTTTTTT. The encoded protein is CASSLGRGYEKLFF.

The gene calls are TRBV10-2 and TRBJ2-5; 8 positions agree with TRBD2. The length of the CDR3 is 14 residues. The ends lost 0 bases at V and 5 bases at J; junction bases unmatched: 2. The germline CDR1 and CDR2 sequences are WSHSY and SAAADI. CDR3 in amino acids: CASSESQRGETQYF. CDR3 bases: TGCGCCAGCAGTGAGTCCCAGCGGGGGGAGACCCAGTACTTC.

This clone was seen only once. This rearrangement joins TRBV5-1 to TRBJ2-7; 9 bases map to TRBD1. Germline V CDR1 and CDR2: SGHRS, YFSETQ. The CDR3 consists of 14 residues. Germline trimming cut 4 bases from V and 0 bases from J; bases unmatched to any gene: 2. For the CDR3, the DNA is TGCGCCAGCAGCCGGACAGGGGACTCCTACGAGCAGTACTTC. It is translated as CASSRTGDSYEQYF.

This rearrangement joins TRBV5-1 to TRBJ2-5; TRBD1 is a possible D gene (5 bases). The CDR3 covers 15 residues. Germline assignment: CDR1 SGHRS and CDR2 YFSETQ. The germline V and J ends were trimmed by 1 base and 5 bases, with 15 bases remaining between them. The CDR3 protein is CASSLSQGGWETQYF. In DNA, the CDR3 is TGCGCCAGCAGCTTGAGTCAGGGCGGTTGGGAGACCCAGTACTTC.

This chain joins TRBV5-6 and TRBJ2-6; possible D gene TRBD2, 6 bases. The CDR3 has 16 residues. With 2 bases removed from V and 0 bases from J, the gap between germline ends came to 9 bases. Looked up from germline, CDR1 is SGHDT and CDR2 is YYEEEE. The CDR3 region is CASSFLAISGANVLTF. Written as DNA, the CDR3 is TGTGCCAGCAGCTTTCTAGCGATCTCTGGGGCCAACGTCCTGACTTTC.